The clone carrying this T cell receptor beta chain was observed a single time. The sample holds other DNA sequences that translate to the same CDR3. Generated by immunoSEQ multiplex PCR, the TCRdb table keeps only in-frame clones and is missing some. The sample holds over 2 million clones, 85% to 95% seen once. The sample is drawn from a study of shared clonotypes between healthy human individuals. About the study: Each donor contributed plates that comprised three CD4 naive, three CD4 memory, two CD8 naive and one CD8 memory.

CDR1 is SGDLS and CDR2 is YYNGEE in the germline V gene. The germline V and J ends were trimmed by 0 bases and 2 bases, with 6 bases remaining between them. The CDR3 length is 14 residues. The chain combines TRBV9 with TRBJ1-3, with a weak D call TRBD1 (5 bases). The sequence was collected from a man aged 18 to 29 in good health. The sequenced sample consisted of naive CD4+ T cells sorted from blood. The subset here: CD45RA+ positively selected. This chain's CDR3 is CASSVGGAGNTIYF. CDR3 DNA sequence: TGTGCCAGCAGCGTAGGAGGGGCTGGAAACACCATATATTTT.